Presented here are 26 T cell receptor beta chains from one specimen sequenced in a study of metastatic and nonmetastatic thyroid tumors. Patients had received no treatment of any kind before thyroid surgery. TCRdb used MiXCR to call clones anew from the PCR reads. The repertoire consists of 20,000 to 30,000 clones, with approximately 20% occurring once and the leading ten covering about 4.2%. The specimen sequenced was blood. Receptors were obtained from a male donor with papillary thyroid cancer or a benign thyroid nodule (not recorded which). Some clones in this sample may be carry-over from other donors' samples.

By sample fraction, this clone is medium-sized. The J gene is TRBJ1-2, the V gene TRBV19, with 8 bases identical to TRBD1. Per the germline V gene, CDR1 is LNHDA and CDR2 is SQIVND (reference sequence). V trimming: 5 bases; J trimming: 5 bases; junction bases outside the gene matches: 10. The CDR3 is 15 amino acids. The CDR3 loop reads CASSASGQAGYGYTF. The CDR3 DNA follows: TGTGCCAGTAGTGCATCGGGACAGGCTGGTTATGGCTACACCTTC.

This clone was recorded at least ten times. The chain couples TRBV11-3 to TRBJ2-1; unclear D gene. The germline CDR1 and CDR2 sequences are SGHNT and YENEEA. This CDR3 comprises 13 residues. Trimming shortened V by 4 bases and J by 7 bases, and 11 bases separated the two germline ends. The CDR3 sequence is CASSSGIMNEQFF. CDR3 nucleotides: TGTGCCAGCAGCTCTGGGATTATGAATGAGCAGTTCTTC.

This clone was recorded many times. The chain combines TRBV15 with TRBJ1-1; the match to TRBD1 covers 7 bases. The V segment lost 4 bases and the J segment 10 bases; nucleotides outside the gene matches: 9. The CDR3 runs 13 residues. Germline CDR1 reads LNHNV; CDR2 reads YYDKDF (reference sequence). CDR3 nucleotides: TGTGCCACCAGCATTGGGACAGAAGGCGCAGCTTTCTTT. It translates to CATSIGTEGAAFF.

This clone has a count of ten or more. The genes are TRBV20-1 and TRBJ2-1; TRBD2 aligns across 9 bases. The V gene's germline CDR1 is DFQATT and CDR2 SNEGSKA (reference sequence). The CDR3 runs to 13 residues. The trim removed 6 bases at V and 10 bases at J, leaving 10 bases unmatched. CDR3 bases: TGCAGTGCAACGGGCCCGGGACTAGCAGAGCAGTTCTTC. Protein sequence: CSATGPGLAEQFF.

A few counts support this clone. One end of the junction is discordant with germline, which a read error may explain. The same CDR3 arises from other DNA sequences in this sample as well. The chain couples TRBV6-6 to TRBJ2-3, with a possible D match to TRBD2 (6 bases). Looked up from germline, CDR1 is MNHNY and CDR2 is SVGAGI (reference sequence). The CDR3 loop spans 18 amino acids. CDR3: CASSYSPGGSGNTDTQYF. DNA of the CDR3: TGCGCCAGCAGTTACTCCCCGGGTGGTAGCGGCAACACAGATACACAGTATTTT.

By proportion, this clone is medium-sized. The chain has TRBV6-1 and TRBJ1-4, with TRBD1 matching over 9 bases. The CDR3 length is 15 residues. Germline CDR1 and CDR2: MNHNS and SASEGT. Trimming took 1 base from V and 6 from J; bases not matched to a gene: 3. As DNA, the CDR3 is TGTGCCAGCAGTGAAGGCGGGACAGGGTATGAAAAACTGTTTTTT. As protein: CASSEGGTGYEKLFF.

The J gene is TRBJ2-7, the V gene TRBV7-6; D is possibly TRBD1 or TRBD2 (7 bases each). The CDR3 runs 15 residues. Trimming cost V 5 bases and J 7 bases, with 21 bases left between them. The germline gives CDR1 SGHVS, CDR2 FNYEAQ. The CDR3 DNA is TGTGCCAGCAGCCGGGGAGGGGGCGCACCGGGGGAGCAGTACTTC. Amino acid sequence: CASSRGGGAPGEQYF.

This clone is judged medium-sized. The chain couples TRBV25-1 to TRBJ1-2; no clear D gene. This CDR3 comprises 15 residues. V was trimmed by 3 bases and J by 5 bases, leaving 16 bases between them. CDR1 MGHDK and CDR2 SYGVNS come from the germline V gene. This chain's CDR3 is CASSDPFEAKYGYTF. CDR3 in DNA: TGTGCCAGCAGTGATCCGTTTGAGGCCAAGTATGGCTACACCTTC.

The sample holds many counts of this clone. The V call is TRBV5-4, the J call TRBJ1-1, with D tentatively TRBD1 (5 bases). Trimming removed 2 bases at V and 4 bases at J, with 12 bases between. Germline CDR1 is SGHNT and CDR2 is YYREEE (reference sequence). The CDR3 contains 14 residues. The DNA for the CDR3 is TGTGCCAGCAGCTTAGATGACGGGGGCACTGAAGCTTTCTTT. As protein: CASSLDDGGTEAFF.

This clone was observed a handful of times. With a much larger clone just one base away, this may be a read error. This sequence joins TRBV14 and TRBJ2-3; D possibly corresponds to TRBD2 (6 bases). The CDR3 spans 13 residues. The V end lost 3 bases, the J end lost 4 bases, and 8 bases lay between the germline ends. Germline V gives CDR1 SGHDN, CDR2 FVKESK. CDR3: CASSQRLADTQYF. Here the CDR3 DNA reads TGTGCCAGCAGCCAGAGACTAGCAGATACGCAGTATTTT.

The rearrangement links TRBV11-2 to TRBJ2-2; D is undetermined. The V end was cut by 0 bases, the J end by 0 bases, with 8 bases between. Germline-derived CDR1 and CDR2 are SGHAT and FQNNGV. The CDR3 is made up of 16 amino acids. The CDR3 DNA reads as TGTGCCAGCAGCTTAGATTGGGTGTCGAACACCGGGGAGCTGTTTTTT. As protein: CASSLDWVSNTGELFF.

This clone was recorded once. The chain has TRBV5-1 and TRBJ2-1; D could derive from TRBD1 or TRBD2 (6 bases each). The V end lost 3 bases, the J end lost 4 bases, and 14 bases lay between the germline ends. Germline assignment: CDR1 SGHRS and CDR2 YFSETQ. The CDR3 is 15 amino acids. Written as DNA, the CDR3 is TGCGCCAGCAGCTCGACGGAGGGACAATACAATGAGCAGTTCTTC. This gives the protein CASSSTEGQYNEQFF.

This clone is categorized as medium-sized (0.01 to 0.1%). This CDR3 is CASSSSYEQYF. The DNA of the CDR3 is TGTGCCAGCAGTTCCTCCTACGAGCAGTACTTC. The chain recombines TRBV27 with TRBJ2-7; D uncertain. Germline V gives CDR1 MNHEY, CDR2 SMNVEV (reference sequence). This CDR3 has 11 amino acids. The V gene lost 4 bases and the J gene lost 0 bases, with 1 base spanning the gap.

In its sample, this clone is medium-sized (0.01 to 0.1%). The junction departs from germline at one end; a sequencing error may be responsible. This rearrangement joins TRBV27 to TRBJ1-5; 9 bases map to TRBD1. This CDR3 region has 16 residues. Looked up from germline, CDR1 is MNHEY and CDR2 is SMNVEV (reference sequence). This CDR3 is CASSISQGAASQPQHF. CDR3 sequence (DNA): TGTGCCAGCAGTATATCACAGGGGGCGGCTAGCCAGCCCCAGCATTTT.

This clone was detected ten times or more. CDR3 in DNA: TGCAGTGCTAGAAACCCAGGGGGCGACGGCAATCAGCCCCAGCATTTT. It yields the protein CSARNPGGDGNQPQHF. This chain connects TRBV20-1 to TRBJ1-5; TRBD1 matches at 8 bases. V was pared by 2 bases and J by 2 bases, with 8 bases of the junction left unmatched. Germline lookup yields CDR1 DFQATT and CDR2 SNEGSKA (reference sequence). The CDR3 covers 16 residues.

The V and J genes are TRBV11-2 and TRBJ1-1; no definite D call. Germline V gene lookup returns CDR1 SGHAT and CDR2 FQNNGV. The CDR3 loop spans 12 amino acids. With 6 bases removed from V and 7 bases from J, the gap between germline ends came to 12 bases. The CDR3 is CASRFLHNEAFF. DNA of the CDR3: TGTGCCAGCAGGTTTCTCCACAATGAAGCTTTCTTT.

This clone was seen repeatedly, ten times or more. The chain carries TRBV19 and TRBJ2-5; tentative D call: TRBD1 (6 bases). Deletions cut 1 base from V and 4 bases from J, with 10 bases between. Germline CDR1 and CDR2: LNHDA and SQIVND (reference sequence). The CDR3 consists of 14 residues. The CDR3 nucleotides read TGTGCCAGTAGTATAGCTGGGGGCCCAGAGACCCAGTACTTC. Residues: CASSIAGGPETQYF.

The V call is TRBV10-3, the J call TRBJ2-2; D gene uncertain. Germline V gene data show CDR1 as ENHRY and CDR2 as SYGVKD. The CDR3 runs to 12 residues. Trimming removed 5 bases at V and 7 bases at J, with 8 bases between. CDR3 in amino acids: CAISYRVGELFF. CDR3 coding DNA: TGTGCCATCAGTTATCGAGTCGGGGAGCTGTTTTTT.

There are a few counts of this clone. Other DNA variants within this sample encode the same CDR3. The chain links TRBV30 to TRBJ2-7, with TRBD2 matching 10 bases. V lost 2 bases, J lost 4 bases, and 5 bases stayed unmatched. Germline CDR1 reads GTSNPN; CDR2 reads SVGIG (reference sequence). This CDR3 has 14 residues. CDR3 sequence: CAWSRLAGAYEQYF. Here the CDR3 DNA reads TGTGCCTGGAGTAGGCTAGCGGGAGCGTACGAGCAGTACTTC.

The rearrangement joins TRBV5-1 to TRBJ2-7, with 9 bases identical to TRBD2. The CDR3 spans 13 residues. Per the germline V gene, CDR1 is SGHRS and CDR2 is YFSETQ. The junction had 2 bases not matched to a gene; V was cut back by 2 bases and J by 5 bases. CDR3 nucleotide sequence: TGCGCCAGCAGCTTAGGGACTAGCAACGAGCAGTACTTC. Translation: CASSLGTSNEQYF.

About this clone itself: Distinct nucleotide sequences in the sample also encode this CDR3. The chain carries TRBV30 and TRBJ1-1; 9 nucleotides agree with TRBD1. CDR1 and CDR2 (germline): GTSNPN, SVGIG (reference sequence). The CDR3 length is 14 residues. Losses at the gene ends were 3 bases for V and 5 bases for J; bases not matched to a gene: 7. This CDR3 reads CAWRGQGFRTEAFF. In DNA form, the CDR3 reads TGTGCCTGGAGGGGACAGGGCTTTCGGACTGAAGCTTTCTTT. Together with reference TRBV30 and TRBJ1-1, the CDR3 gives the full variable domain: SQTIHQWPATLVQPVGSPLSLECTVEGTSNPNLYWYRQAAGRGLQLLFYSVGIGQISSEVPQNLSASRPQDRQFILSSKKLLLSDSGFYLCAWRGQGFRTEAFFGQGTRLTVV.

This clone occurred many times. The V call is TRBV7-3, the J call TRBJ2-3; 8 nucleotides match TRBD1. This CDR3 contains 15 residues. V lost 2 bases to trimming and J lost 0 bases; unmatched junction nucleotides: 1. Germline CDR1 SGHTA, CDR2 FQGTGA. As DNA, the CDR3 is TGTGCCAGCAGCTTAGGGACAGGAAGCACAGATACGCAGTATTTT. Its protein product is CASSLGTGSTDTQYF.

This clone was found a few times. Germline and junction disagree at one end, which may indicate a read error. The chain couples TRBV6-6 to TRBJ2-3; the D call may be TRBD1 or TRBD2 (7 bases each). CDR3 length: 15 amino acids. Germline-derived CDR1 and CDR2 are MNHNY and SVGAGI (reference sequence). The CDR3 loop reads CASSSGGGSSDAQYF. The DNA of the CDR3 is TGTGCCAGCAGCTCAGGGGGGGGATCCTCAGATGCGCAGTATTTT.

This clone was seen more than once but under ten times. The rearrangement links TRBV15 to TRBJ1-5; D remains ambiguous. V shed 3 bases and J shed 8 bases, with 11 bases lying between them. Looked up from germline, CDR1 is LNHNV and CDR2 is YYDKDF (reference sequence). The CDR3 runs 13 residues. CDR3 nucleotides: TGTGCCACCAGCAGCACGGGAAGGGAGCCCCAGCATTTT. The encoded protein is CATSSTGREPQHF.

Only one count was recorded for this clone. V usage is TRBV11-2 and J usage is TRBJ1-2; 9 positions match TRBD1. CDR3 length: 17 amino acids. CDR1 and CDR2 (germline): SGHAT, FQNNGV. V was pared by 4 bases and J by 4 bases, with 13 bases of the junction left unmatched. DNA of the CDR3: TGTGCCAGCAGCTCAGACCCCCCGGGACAGGGATTCTATGGCTACACCTTC. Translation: CASSSDPPGQGFYGYTF.

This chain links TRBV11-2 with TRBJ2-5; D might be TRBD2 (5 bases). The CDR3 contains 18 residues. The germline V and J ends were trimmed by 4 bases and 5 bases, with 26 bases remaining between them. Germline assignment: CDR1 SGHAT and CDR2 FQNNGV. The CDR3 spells CASSYKYVGYPGKETQYF. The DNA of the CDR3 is TGTGCCAGCAGCTATAAATATGTAGGCTACCCCGGGAAGGAGACCCAGTACTTC.